The 23 T cell receptor beta chains in this list originate from one sample, sequenced in a study of T cell changes during pregnancy in multiple sclerosis. The table came from immunoSEQ multiplex PCR; TCRdb's copy has only in-frame clones and leaves some out. The repertoire has 60,000 to 75,000 clones, around 92% of them found once; the top ten carry about 1.5%. Material: peripheral blood, obtained after pregnancy. Receptors originate from a female donor with multiple sclerosis, enrolled in a pregnancy study.

The chain uses TRBV5-6 and TRBJ1-1; no definite D call. The CDR3 is made up of 12 amino acids. The V and J ends lost 0 bases and 9 bases respectively, with 9 bases between them. Germline V gene lookup returns CDR1 SGHDT and CDR2 YYEEEE. CDR3 in amino acids: CASSLVPEQAFF. The CDR3, as DNA: TGTGCCAGCAGCTTGGTCCCGGAGCAAGCTTTCTTT. Looking up the rest from reference TRBV5-6 and TRBJ1-1 gives the full variable domain: DAGVTQSPTHLIKTRGQQVTLRCSPKSGHDTVSWYQQALGQGPQFIFQYYEEEERQRGNFPDRFSGHQFPNYSSELNVNALLLGDSALYLCASSLVPEQAFFGQGTRLTVV.

The V gene is TRBV13, the J gene TRBJ1-1; D unresolved. Trimming took 3 bases from V and 1 from J, leaving 6 bases between them. CDR3 length equals 13 residues. Per germline, CDR1 PRHDT and CDR2 FYEKMQ (reference sequence). For the CDR3, the DNA is TGTGCCAGCAGCTTTTTAGAGAACACTGAAGCTTTCTTT. Amino acid sequence: CASSFLENTEAFF. The full variable domain, its missing parts supplied by reference TRBV13 and TRBJ1-1, is AAGVIQSPRHLIKEKRETATLKCYPIPRHDTVYWYQQGPGQDPQFLISFYEKMQSDKGSIPDRFSAQQFSDYHSELNMSSLELGDSALYFCASSFLENTEAFFGQGTRLTVV.

The CDR3 sequence is CASSTGTEETGGYTF. CDR3 DNA sequence: TGTGCCAGCAGCACCGGGACAGAGGAGACGGGCGGCTACACCTTC. The genes are TRBV7-8 and TRBJ1-2, with 7 bases that match TRBD1. CDR1 and CDR2 (germline): SGHVS, FQNEAQ. The CDR3 has 15 residues. V was pared by 5 bases and J by 8 bases, with 14 bases of the junction left unmatched.

This clone was counted once. This chain uses TRBV10-1 with TRBJ2-3; 8 bases map to TRBD1. Germline values: CDR1 WNHNN, CDR2 SYGVQD (reference sequence). CDR3 length: 14 amino acids. With V trimmed by 6 bases and J by 5 bases, 7 bases remained unmatched. The CDR3 DNA reads TGCGCCAGCAGCCTCGGACAGGGACAAGATACGCAGTATTTT. Its translation: CASSLGQGQDTQYF.

The chain recombines TRBV2 with TRBJ2-7; 11 bases line up with TRBD2. The germline gives CDR1 SNHLY, CDR2 FYNNEI. The CDR3 extends over 16 amino acids. V lost 6 bases, J lost 0 bases, and 7 bases stayed unmatched. The CDR3 DNA is TGTGCCAGCAGCTCCCCTAGCGGGAGGCCCTCCTACGAGCAGTACTTC. Translation: CASSSPSGRPSYEQYF. The complete variable domain, with remaining parts taken from reference TRBV2 and TRBJ2-7, reads EPEVTQTPSHQVTQMGQEVILRCVPISNHLYFYWYRQILGQKVEFLVSFYNNEISEKSEIFDDQFSVERPDGSNFTLKIRSTKLEDSAMYFCASSSPSGRPSYEQYFGPGTRLTVT.

The rearrangement links TRBV10-3 to TRBJ1-1; the D is unclear. The germline V and J ends were trimmed by 6 bases and 1 base, with 15 bases remaining between them. This CDR3 is 15 amino acids long. Germline-derived CDR1 and CDR2 are ENHRY and SYGVKD. The CDR3 spells CAISPKVGGNTEAFF. The CDR3 nucleotides are TGTGCCATCAGCCCCAAGGTAGGCGGGAACACTGAAGCTTTCTTT.

V usage is TRBV7-2 and J usage is TRBJ2-1; the D gene is possibly TRBD1 (6 bases). V lost 1 base, J lost 3 bases, and 10 bases lay in between. The germline CDR1 and CDR2 sequences are SGHTA and FQGNSA. This CDR3 has 15 residues. CDR3 in DNA: TGTGCCAGCAGCTTAGACCAGGGGTTCTACAATGAGCAGTTCTTC. Its protein product is CASSLDQGFYNEQFF.

The J gene is TRBJ1-4, the V gene TRBV5-1, with D tentatively TRBD1 (5 bases). The V gene lost 0 bases and the J gene lost 6 bases, with 12 bases spanning the gap. In germline, CDR1 is SGHRS, CDR2 YFSETQ. The CDR3 is 15 amino acids. In DNA, the CDR3 is TGCGCCAGCAGCTTGGGAAACAGGTTGCATGAAAAACTGTTTTTT. Translated, it gives CASSLGNRLHEKLFF. Based on the CDR3 plus reference TRBV5-1 and TRBJ1-4, the full variable domain is KAGVTQTPRYLIKTRGQQVTLSCSPISGHRSVSWYQQTPGQGLQFLFEYFSETQRNKGNFPGRFSGRQFSNSRSEMNVSTLELGDSALYLCASSLGNRLHEKLFFGSGTQLSVL.

The J gene is TRBJ1-2, the V gene TRBV6-5; TRBD1 aligns across 8 bases. V lost 6 bases to trimming and J lost 3 bases; unmatched junction nucleotides: 6. Germline assignment: CDR1 MNHEY and CDR2 SVGAGI. The length of the CDR3 is 14 residues. The CDR3: CASRLHRGDYGYTF. CDR3 DNA sequence: TGTGCCAGCAGGCTCCACAGGGGGGACTATGGCTACACCTTC.

CDR3 sequence: CASSQTSSYEQYF. The CDR3 bases are TGTGCCAGCTCACAGACTAGTTCTTACGAGCAGTACTTC. The V call is TRBV18, the J call TRBJ2-7; TRBD2 is a possible D gene (6 bases). The CDR3 is made up of 13 amino acids. With 4 bases removed from V and 4 bases from J, the gap between germline ends came to 11 bases. CDR1 KGHSH and CDR2 LQKENI come from the germline V gene.

This chain uses TRBV9 with TRBJ1-3; D possibly corresponds to TRBD1 (5 bases). Germline assignment: CDR1 SGDLS and CDR2 YYNGEE. This CDR3 contains 17 residues. V was clipped by 4 bases and J by 0 bases, with 17 bases between them. The CDR3 DNA sequence: TGTGCCAGCAGCCTTCTCGGGGGGACGAACTCTGGAAACACCATATATTTT. It specifies CASSLLGGTNSGNTIYF.

This clone appeared a single time. The chain uses TRBV6-5 and TRBJ2-5, with 8 bases that match TRBD2. V lost 6 bases, J lost 5 bases, and 8 bases stayed unmatched. This CDR3 comprises 14 residues. Germline CDR1 is MNHEY and CDR2 is SVGAGI. The CDR3 coding sequence is TGTGCCAGCAGGGATAGCGGGACCTGGGAGACCCAGTACTTC. It codes for CASRDSGTWETQYF.

This chain uses TRBV5-1 with TRBJ1-4; maybe TRBD1 (5 bases). Germline loops: CDR1 SGHRS, CDR2 YFSETQ. This CDR3 has 14 amino acids. Trimming removed 0 bases at V and 7 bases at J, with 10 bases between. CDR3 sequence reads: CASSLDRMGEKLFF. In nucleotides, the CDR3 is TGCGCCAGCAGCTTGGACAGGATGGGTGAAAAACTGTTTTTT.

V is TRBV30 and J is TRBJ2-5; TRBD2 is a possible D gene (7 bases). Deletions cut 0 bases from V and 4 bases from J, with 15 bases between. Germline CDR1 reads GTSNPN; CDR2 reads SVGIG (reference sequence). The CDR3 has 15 amino acids. The CDR3 DNA reads TGTGCCTGGAGTGTACCTAGCGGAGGGGGAGAGACCCAGTACTTC. Its translation: CAWSVPSGGGETQYF.

V is TRBV5-4 and J is TRBJ2-3; the match to TRBD2 covers 9 bases. The CDR3 is 16 residues long. With 0 bases clipped from V and 6 bases from J, the junction kept 8 bases outside the gene matches. CDR1 SGHNT and CDR2 YYREEE come from the germline V gene (reference sequence). The CDR3 sequence is CASSLDAGGPWDTQYF. The CDR3 nucleotides are TGTGCCAGCAGCTTGGATGCGGGAGGGCCCTGGGATACGCAGTATTTT.

The CDR3 nucleotides are TGTGCCAGCACCCTACATACAGGTGTTGGGACCCAGTACTTC. As protein: CASTLHTGVGTQYF. This chain uses TRBV28 with TRBJ2-5, with D perhaps TRBD1 (5 bases). The CDR3 consists of 14 residues. Germline V gives CDR1 MDHEN, CDR2 SYDVKM. V was trimmed by 7 bases and J by 7 bases, leaving 19 bases between them.

The chain links TRBV9 to TRBJ2-3; TRBD2 might be the D (5 bases). V was cut by 4 bases and J by 1 base, with 16 bases left in between. The CDR3 runs 16 residues. Germline V CDR1 and CDR2: SGDLS, YYNGEE. Here the CDR3 reads CASSSRSMGGTDTQYF. CDR3 nucleotide sequence: TGTGCCAGCAGCTCCCGGTCTATGGGAGGCACAGATACGCAGTATTTT.

The rearrangement joins TRBV7-2 to TRBJ2-1, with TRBD1 as a possible D gene (6 bases). The length of the CDR3 is 15 residues. The V gene lost 1 base and the J gene lost 3 bases, with 10 bases spanning the gap. Germline V CDR1 and CDR2: SGHTA, FQGNSA. The CDR3 is CASSLGQGIYNEQFF. The DNA of the CDR3 is TGTGCCAGCAGCTTAGGCCAGGGGATCTACAATGAGCAGTTCTTC.

The chain is built from TRBV29-1 and TRBJ1-2, with 8 positions matching TRBD1. The V segment lost 7 bases and the J segment 1 base; nucleotides outside the gene matches: 11. The CDR3 has 15 amino acids. In germline, CDR1 is SQVTM, CDR2 ANQGSEA. This chain's CDR3 is CSGRTGGDFNYGYTF. In DNA, the CDR3 is TGCAGCGGACGAACAGGGGGAGACTTTAACTATGGCTACACCTTC.

The V and J genes are TRBV1 and TRBJ1-2; TRBD1 is taken as the D call from the table, unchecked against the DNA. TRBV1 is a listed pseudogene. This CDR3 comprises 16 residues. As DNA, the CDR3 is TGCACCAGCAGCCAAGTAGAGGGGGCGCGGGCCTATGGCTACACCTTC. It specifies CTSSQVEGARAYGYTF.

The rearrangement links TRBV7-6 to TRBJ2-3, with a tentative D call TRBD2 (6 bases). CDR3 length: 17 residues. V was shortened by 0 bases and J by 3 bases, with 16 bases between the two germline ends. Germline CDR1 and CDR2: SGHVS and FNYEAQ. CDR3 DNA: TGTGCCAGCAGCTTAGCGCGGAGGGCCGGTTTAACAGATACGCAGTATTTT. It yields the protein CASSLARRAGLTDTQYF.

The chain is built from TRBV13 and TRBJ2-5, with 8 bases that match TRBD2. The germline gives CDR1 PRHDT, CDR2 FYEKMQ (reference sequence). The V segment lost 0 bases and the J segment 4 bases; nucleotides outside the gene matches: 7. The CDR3 length is 16 residues. The CDR3 protein is CASSLGREAGGETQYF. DNA of the CDR3: TGTGCCAGCAGCTTAGGGCGGGAGGCTGGGGGAGAGACCCAGTACTTC. Complete variable domain (other parts from reference TRBV13 and TRBJ2-5): AAGVIQSPRHLIKEKRETATLKCYPIPRHDTVYWYQQGPGQDPQFLISFYEKMQSDKGSIPDRFSAQQFSDYHSELNMSSLELGDSALYFCASSLGREAGGETQYFGPGTRLLVL.

The chain recombines TRBV19 with TRBJ2-3, with TRBD1 matching over 8 bases. Looked up from germline, CDR1 is LNHDA and CDR2 is SQIVND (reference sequence). The ends lost 7 bases at V and 4 bases at J; junction bases unmatched: 7. The CDR3 consists of 14 residues. The DNA of the CDR3 is TGTGCCAGTACCTGGACAGGGACTCCAGATACGCAGTATTTT. Amino acids: CASTWTGTPDTQYF.